One sample yielded the 17 T cell receptor beta chains listed below, sequenced in a study of T cell changes during pregnancy in multiple sclerosis. The assay was immunoSEQ multiplex PCR, and TCRdb's table has in-frame clones only and misses some. Of some 49,000 clones listed, 90% are singletons. The sequencing here drew on peripheral blood, taken after pregnancy. These receptors were collected from a female donor in good health, enrolled as a control in a pregnancy study.

V usage is TRBV4-2 and J usage is TRBJ2-1; 8 bases fit TRBD2. Germline CDR1 and CDR2: LGHNA and YNFKEQ. J gave up 2 bases and V 4 bases, and 10 bases lay outside the gene matches. The CDR3 extends over 17 amino acids. In DNA, the CDR3 is TGTGCCAGCAGCCTTACCGAGCGGGAGTTTCCCTACAATGAGCAGTTCTTC. The encoded protein is CASSLTEREFPYNEQFF.

This clone was seen only once. The J gene is TRBJ2-4, the V gene TRBV27, with TRBD1 matching 10 bases. CDR3 length: 15 residues. Looked up from germline, CDR1 is MNHEY and CDR2 is SMNVEV (reference sequence). V shed 4 bases, J shed 8 bases, and the junction held 8 bases outside the gene matches. The CDR3 spells CASSSAPGTGDIQYF. CDR3 bases: TGTGCCAGCAGTTCGGCCCCCGGGACAGGGGACATTCAGTACTTC.

The CDR3 is CASSQDRFERVTEAFF. As DNA, the CDR3 is TGCGCCAGCAGCCAAGATAGATTTGAGCGAGTGACTGAAGCTTTCTTT. The V call is TRBV4-1, the J call TRBJ1-1; no firm D call. The CDR3 has 16 amino acids. Trimming removed 0 bases at V and 5 bases at J, with 16 bases between. Germline V gene sequence: CDR1 MGHRA, CDR2 YSYEKL.

The chain employs TRBV6-4 and TRBJ2-2; D gene uncertain. There are 14 residues in the CDR3. Looked up from germline, CDR1 is MRHNA and CDR2 is SNTAGT. The V end lost 7 bases, the J end lost 0 bases, and 9 bases lay between the germline ends. The CDR3 region has the DNA TGTGCCAGCACTCACAGCACGAACACCGGGGAGCTGTTTTTT. Translation: CASTHSTNTGELFF.

This chain joins TRBV7-2 and TRBJ1-5; D is possibly TRBD1 (5 bases). This CDR3 is 14 amino acids long. V lost 5 bases and J lost 2, with 10 bases in between. The germline V gene encodes CDR1 SGHTA and CDR2 FQGNSA. The CDR3 nucleotides are TGTGCCAGCAGCCTTGGGGCGGGCAATCAGCCCCAGCATTTT. Its translation is CASSLGAGNQPQHF.

This chain links TRBV7-6 with TRBJ2-7; a possible D gene is TRBD1 (6 bases). The CDR3 is 14 amino acids. Germline-derived CDR1 and CDR2 are SGHVS and FNYEAQ. The germline V and J ends were trimmed by 5 bases and 2 bases, with 13 bases remaining between them. CDR3 DNA sequence: TGTGCCAGCAGCACGCGAGGGGGAACCTACGAGCAGTACTTC. It is translated as CASSTRGGTYEQYF.

The rearrangement links TRBV6-5 to TRBJ1-2, with 9 bases identical to TRBD1. After removal of 6 bases from V and 8 bases from J, the junction contained 13 bases not matched to a gene. Germline lookup yields CDR1 MNHEY and CDR2 SVGAGI. The CDR3 has 15 amino acids. CDR3 sequence reads: CASSPVSGQGDGYTF. The CDR3 nucleotides are TGTGCCAGCAGCCCGGTTTCGGGACAGGGAGACGGCTACACCTTC.

V gene TRBV27 combines with J gene TRBJ2-7; 8 bases are a match to TRBD2. CDR1 is MNHEY, CDR2 SMNVEV, per germline (reference sequence). V gave up 3 bases and J gave up 2 bases; unmatched junction bases: 3. This CDR3 comprises 14 residues. CDR3 in DNA: TGTGCCAGCAGTTTGCCTAGCGGGCCCTACGAGCAGTACTTC. It translates to CASSLPSGPYEQYF.

The rearrangement links TRBV29-1 to TRBJ2-1; 13 nucleotides match TRBD2. The CDR3 covers 14 residues. V gave up 7 bases and J gave up 7 bases; unmatched junction bases: 7. Germline lookup yields CDR1 SQVTM and CDR2 ANQGSEA. The CDR3 is CSARLAGGPNEQFF. As DNA, the CDR3 is TGCAGCGCGAGACTAGCGGGGGGCCCTAATGAGCAGTTCTTC.

The chain employs TRBV28 and TRBJ2-7, with 7 nucleotides matching TRBD2. The V gene's germline CDR1 is MDHEN and CDR2 SYDVKM. CDR3 length equals 14 residues. V lost 6 bases to trimming and J lost 4 bases; unmatched junction nucleotides: 9. CDR3 sequence: CASRGSGSGYEQYF. The CDR3 DNA reads TGTGCCAGCAGAGGTAGCGGGTCAGGTTACGAGCAGTACTTC. Filled out from reference TRBV28 and TRBJ2-7, the complete variable domain reads DVKVTQSSRYLVKRTGEKVFLECVQDMDHENMFWYRQDPGLGLRLIYFSYDVKMKEKGDIPEGYSVSREKKERFSLILESASTNQTSMYLCASRGSGSGYEQYFGPGTRLTVT.

This chain connects TRBV7-9 to TRBJ1-1; D remains ambiguous. The CDR3 spans 12 residues. V gave up 2 bases and J gave up 4 bases, with 5 bases separating them. CDR1 and CDR2 (germline): SEHNR, FQNEAQ (reference sequence). The CDR3 nucleotides are TGTGCCAGCAGCTTAATTAGCACTGAAGCTTTCTTT. It yields the protein CASSLISTEAFF.

This chain connects TRBV7-6 to TRBJ2-3; D unclear. CDR1 and CDR2 (germline): SGHVS, FNYEAQ. Trimming cost V 4 bases and J 2 bases, with 16 bases left between them. The CDR3 runs 16 residues. The chain's CDR3 is CASSSGDSALTDTQYF. CDR3 DNA sequence: TGTGCCAGCAGCTCCGGTGACTCAGCTCTCACAGATACGCAGTATTTT.

The gene calls are TRBV21-1 and TRBJ2-7; the D segment call TRBD2 is taken from the table without a DNA check. TRBV21-1 is reported as a pseudogene. The CDR3 is 18 residues long. The chain's CDR3 is CASQTQRPATSGNYEQYF. The CDR3 DNA sequence: TGTGCCAGCCAAACTCAAAGACCCGCGACTAGCGGGAATTACGAGCAGTACTTC.

The chain uses TRBV7-3 and TRBJ2-5; TRBD1 matches at 8 bases. From germline, CDR1 is SGHTA and CDR2 FQGTGA. CDR3 length equals 15 residues. The trim removed 5 bases at V and 1 base at J, leaving 6 bases unmatched. As DNA, the CDR3 is TGTGCCAGCAGCGCATCAGGGGGCCTCCAAGAGACCCAGTACTTC. It translates to CASSASGGLQETQYF.

This clone was counted once. V usage is TRBV9 and J usage is TRBJ2-7; 8 nucleotides agree with TRBD2. This CDR3 comprises 16 residues. Looked up from germline, CDR1 is SGDLS and CDR2 is YYNGEE. V trimming: 0 bases; J trimming: 0 bases; junction bases outside the gene matches: 5. DNA of the CDR3: TGTGCCAGCAGCGTAGATGAGCGGGGGAGCTCCTACGAGCAGTACTTC. Encoded protein: CASSVDERGSSYEQYF.

The rearrangement joins TRBV19 to TRBJ1-1; tentative D call: TRBD1 (5 bases). This CDR3 contains 14 residues. V lost 2 bases to trimming and J lost 1 base, with 8 bases between them. Germline V gene lookup returns CDR1 LNHDA and CDR2 SQIVND (reference sequence). The CDR3 DNA follows: TGTGCCAGTAGTATAAATGGGGCGAACACTGAAGCTTTCTTT. Amino acid sequence: CASSINGANTEAFF.

This chain uses TRBV20-1 with TRBJ1-1; no definite D call. V shed 6 bases and J shed 8 bases, with 13 bases lying between them. Germline assignment: CDR1 DFQATT and CDR2 SNEGSKA (reference sequence). The CDR3 covers 11 residues. CDR3 sequence (DNA): TGCAGTGCACCGGGAGGCGGGGAAGCTTTCTTT. The encoded protein is CSAPGGGEAFF.